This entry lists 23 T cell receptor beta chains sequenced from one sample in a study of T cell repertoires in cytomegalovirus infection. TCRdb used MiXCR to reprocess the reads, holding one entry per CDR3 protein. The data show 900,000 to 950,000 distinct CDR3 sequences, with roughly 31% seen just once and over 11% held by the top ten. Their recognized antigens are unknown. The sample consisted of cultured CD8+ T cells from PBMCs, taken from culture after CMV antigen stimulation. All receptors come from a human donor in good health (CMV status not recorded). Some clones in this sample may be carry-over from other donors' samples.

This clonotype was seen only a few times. The CDR3 here is CASSEIGYLAGASTYNEQFF. The DNA for the CDR3 is TGCGCCAGCAGTGAGATTGGATACCTAGCGGGGGCCTCCACCTACAATGAGCAGTTCTTC. The chain couples TRBV10-2 to TRBJ2-1, with 10 bases aligning to TRBD2. The CDR3 length is 20 residues. The V gene's germline CDR1 is WSHSY and CDR2 SAAADI. V shed 2 bases and J 2 bases; nucleotides not matched to a gene: 15.

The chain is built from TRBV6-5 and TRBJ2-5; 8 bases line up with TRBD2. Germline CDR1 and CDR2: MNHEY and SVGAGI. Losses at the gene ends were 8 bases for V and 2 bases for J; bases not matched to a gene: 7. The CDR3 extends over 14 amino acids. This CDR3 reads CASHPGGLQETQYF. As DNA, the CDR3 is TGTGCCAGCCACCCGGGGGGGCTTCAAGAGACCCAGTACTTC.

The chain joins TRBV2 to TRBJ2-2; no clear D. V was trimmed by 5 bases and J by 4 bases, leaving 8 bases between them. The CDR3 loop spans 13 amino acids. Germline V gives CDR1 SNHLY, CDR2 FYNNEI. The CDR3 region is CASSWVGTGELFF. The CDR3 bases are TGTGCCAGCAGTTGGGTCGGCACCGGGGAGCTGTTTTTT.

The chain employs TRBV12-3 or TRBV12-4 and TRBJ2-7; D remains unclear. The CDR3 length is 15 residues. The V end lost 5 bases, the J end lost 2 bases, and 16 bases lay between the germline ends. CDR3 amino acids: CASSAASTPAYEQYF. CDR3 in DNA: TGTGCCAGCAGTGCTGCTAGTACACCCGCCTACGAGCAGTACTTC.

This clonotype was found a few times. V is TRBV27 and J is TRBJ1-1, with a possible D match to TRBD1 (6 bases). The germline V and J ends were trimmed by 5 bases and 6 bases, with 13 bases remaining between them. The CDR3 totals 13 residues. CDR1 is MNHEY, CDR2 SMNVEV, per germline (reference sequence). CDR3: CASSNEGVAEAFF. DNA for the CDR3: TGTGCCAGCAGTAATGAGGGGGTAGCTGAAGCTTTCTTT.

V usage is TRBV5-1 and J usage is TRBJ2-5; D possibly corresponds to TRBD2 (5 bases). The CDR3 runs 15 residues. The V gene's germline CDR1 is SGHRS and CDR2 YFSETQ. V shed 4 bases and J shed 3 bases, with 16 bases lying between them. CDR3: CASSLRRYPKETQYF. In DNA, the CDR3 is TGCGCCAGCAGCCTGCGGAGGTACCCCAAAGAGACCCAGTACTTC.

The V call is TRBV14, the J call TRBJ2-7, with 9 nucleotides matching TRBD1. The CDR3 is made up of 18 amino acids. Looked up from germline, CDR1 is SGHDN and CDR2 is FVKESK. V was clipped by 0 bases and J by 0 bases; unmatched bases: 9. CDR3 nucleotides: TGTGCCAGCAGCCAAGAAGGTCAGGACAGGGGTTTCTCCTACGAGCAGTACGTC. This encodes CASSQEGQDRGFSYEQYV.

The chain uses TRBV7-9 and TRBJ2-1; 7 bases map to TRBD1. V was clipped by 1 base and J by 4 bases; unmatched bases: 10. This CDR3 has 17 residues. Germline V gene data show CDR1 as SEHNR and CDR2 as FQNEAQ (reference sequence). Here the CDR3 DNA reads TGTGCCAGCAGCTTAGGGGAGACAGGGTTTGGGTACAATGAGCAGTTCTTC. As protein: CASSLGETGFGYNEQFF.

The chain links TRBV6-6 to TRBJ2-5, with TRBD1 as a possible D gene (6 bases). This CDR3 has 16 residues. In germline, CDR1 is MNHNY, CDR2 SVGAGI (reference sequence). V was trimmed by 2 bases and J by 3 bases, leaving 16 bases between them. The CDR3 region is CASSYPAMGAKETQYF. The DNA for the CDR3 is TGTGCCAGCAGTTACCCTGCCATGGGGGCGAAAGAGACCCAGTACTTC.

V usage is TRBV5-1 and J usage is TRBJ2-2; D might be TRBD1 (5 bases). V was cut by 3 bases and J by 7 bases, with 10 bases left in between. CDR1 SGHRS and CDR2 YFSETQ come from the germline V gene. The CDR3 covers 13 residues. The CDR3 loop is CASSSTAFGELFF. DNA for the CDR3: TGCGCCAGCAGCTCGACAGCCTTCGGGGAGCTGTTTTTT.

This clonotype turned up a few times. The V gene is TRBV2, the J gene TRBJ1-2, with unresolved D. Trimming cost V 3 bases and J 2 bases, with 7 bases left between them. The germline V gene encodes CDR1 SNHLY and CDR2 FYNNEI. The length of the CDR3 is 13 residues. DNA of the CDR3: TGTGCCAGCAGTGAGGTGGGAAACTATGGCTACACCTTC. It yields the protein CASSEVGNYGYTF.

This CDR3 reads CARRPGIQPQHF. The DNA for the CDR3 is TGTGCCAGACGACCAGGGATTCAGCCCCAGCATTTT. The J gene is TRBJ1-5, the V gene TRBV2, with a weak D call TRBD1 (5 bases). The CDR3 runs 12 residues. Germline V gene lookup returns CDR1 SNHLY and CDR2 FYNNEI. Trimming shortened V by 9 bases and J by 6 bases, and 12 bases separated the two germline ends.

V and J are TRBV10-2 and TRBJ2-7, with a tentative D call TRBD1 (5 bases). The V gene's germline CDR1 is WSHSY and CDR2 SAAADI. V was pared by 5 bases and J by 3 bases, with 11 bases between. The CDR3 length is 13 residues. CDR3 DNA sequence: TGCGCCAGCAGTCCAGGGAATTACTACGAGCAGTACTTC. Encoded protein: CASSPGNYYEQYF.

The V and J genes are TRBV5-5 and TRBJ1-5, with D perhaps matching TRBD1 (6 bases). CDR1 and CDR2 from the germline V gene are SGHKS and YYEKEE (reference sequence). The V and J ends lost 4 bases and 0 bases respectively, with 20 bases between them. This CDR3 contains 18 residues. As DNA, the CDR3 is TGTGCCAGCAGCCCCGGACAGAGGAGAGTCTATAGCAATCAGCCCCAGCATTTT. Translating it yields CASSPGQRRVYSNQPQHF.

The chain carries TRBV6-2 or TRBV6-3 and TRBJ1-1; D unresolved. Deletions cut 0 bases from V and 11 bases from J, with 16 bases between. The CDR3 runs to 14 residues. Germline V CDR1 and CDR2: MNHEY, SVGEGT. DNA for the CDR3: TGTGCCAGCAGTTACTCGATGGCAGCCGGTTGGGCTTTCTTT. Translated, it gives CASSYSMAAGWAFF.

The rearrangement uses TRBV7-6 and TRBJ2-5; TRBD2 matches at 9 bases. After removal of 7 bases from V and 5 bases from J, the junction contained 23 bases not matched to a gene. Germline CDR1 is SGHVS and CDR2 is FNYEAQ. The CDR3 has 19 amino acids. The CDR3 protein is CASTLRASGAPLSGETQYF. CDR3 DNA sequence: TGTGCCAGCACCCTAAGGGCTAGCGGGGCGCCCCTCTCTGGGGAGACCCAGTACTTC.

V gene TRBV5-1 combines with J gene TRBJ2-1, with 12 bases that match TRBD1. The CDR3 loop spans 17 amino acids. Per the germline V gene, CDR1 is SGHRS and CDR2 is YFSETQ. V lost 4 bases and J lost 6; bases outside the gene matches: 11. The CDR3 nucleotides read TGCGCCAGCAGCGAAGCCGGGACAGGGGGCCTTGTCAATGAGCAGTTCTTC. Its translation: CASSEAGTGGLVNEQFF.

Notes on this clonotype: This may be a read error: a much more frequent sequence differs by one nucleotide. CDR3 region: CASSLNWGPNEQFF. The CDR3 DNA reads as TGTGCCAGCAGCTTAAATTGGGGTCCCAATGAGCAGTTCTTC. This chain joins TRBV7-9 and TRBJ2-1; D call uncertain. In germline, CDR1 is SEHNR, CDR2 FQNEAQ (reference sequence). Trimming cost V 2 bases and J 6 bases, with 11 bases left between them. The CDR3 has 14 amino acids.

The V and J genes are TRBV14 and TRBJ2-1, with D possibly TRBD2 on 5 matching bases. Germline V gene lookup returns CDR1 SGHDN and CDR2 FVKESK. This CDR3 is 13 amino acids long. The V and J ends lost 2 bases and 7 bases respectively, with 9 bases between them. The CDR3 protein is CASSQRGWNEQFF. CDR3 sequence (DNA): TGTGCCAGCAGCCAACGAGGGTGGAATGAGCAGTTCTTC.

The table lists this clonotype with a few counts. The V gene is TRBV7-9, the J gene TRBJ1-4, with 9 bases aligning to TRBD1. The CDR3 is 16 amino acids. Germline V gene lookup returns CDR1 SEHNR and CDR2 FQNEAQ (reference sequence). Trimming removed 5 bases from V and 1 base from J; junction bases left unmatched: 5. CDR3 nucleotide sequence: TGTGCCAGCAGCCCGCCGGACAGGGGAACTAATGAAAAACTGTTTTTT. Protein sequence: CASSPPDRGTNEKLFF.

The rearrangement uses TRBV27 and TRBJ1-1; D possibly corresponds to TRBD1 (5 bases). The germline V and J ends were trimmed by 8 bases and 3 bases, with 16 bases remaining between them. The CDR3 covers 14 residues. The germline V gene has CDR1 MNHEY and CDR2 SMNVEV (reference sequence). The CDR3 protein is CASGTSSSHTEAFF. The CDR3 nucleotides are TGTGCCAGCGGGACGTCCTCGTCCCACACTGAAGCTTTCTTT.

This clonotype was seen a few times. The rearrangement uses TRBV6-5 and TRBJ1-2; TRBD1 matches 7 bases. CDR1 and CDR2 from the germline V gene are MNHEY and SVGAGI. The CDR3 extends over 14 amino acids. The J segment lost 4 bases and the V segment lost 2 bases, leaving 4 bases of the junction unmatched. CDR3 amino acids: CASSYRQGAYGYTF. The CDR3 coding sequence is TGTGCCAGCAGTTACCGACAGGGAGCCTATGGCTACACCTTC.

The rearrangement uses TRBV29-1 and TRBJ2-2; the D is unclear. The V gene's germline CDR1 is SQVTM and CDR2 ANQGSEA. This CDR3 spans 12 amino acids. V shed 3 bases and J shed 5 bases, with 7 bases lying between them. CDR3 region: CSVEWETGELFF. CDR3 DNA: TGCAGCGTTGAGTGGGAAACCGGGGAGCTGTTTTTT.